The 21 T cell receptor beta chains in this list originate from one sample, sequenced in a study of cytomegalovirus exposure and HLA in healthy donors. With 60 Vbeta and 13 Jbeta primers, the PCR was carried out. TCRdb's table, derived via immunoSEQ multiplex PCR, lists solely in-frame clones and lacks some. This table holds about 130,000 clones, under 85% found once. The specimen was PBMCs. These receptors were collected from a boy aged 5 to 17 in good health and CMV-seronegative.

This chain uses TRBV7-6 with TRBJ1-4; 9 nucleotides agree with TRBD1. The germline CDR1 and CDR2 sequences are SGHVS and FNYEAQ. V shed 1 base and J 8 bases; nucleotides not matched to a gene: 2. This CDR3 comprises 14 residues. The CDR3: CASSLGTGVEKLFF. As DNA, the CDR3 is TGTGCCAGCAGCTTAGGGACAGGGGTGGAAAAACTGTTTTTT.

The table lists this clone with a few counts. Within the sample, other DNA sequences also encode this same CDR3. The chain uses TRBV5-1 and TRBJ1-1, with 10 nucleotides matching TRBD1. CDR1 and CDR2 from the germline V gene are SGHRS and YFSETQ. The CDR3 has 14 residues. The trim removed 3 bases at V and 4 bases at J, leaving 3 bases unmatched. The CDR3 loop is CASSSGQGGTEAFF. The CDR3 DNA is TGCGCCAGCAGCTCCGGACAGGGGGGCACTGAAGCTTTCTTT.

The V gene is TRBV6-4, the J gene TRBJ2-1; tentative D call: TRBD2 (6 bases). The CDR3 covers 14 residues. In germline, CDR1 is MRHNA, CDR2 SNTAGT. V lost 4 bases and J lost 5, with 12 bases in between. The CDR3 DNA sequence: TGTGCCAGCAGTGCCCGGGGGAAAGACAATGAGCAGTTCTTC. This sequence encodes CASSARGKDNEQFF.

Only a few counts were recorded for this clone. The J gene is TRBJ1-5, the V gene TRBV6-5; D not certain. The length of the CDR3 is 13 residues. V was trimmed by 10 bases and J by 1 base, leaving 11 bases between them. CDR1 and CDR2 from the germline V gene are MNHEY and SVGAGI. The chain's CDR3 is CATGRASNQPQHF. Written as DNA, the CDR3 is TGTGCCACGGGGAGAGCAAGCAATCAGCCCCAGCATTTT.

A remark on this clone: Relative to the germline gene, one junction end is altered; a read error may explain this. The CDR3 nucleotides read TGCGCCAGCAGCCCGGACAGGTCTGCTAACTATGGCTACCCCTTC. It specifies CASSPDRSANYGYPF. The chain recombines TRBV4-3 with TRBJ1-2; TRBD1 aligns across 7 bases. Germline V lookup: CDR1 LGHNA, CDR2 YSLEER. The CDR3 is 15 residues long.

The DNA for the CDR3 is TGTGCCAGCAGCTGGGGTCATAACAGGGGCCAAGGATCACCCCTCCACTTT. Protein sequence: CASSWGHNRGQGSPLHF. The rearrangement joins TRBV5-4 to TRBJ1-6; TRBD1 matches 7 bases. The trim removed 3 bases at V and 10 bases at J, leaving 16 bases unmatched. Germline-derived CDR1 and CDR2 are SGHNT and YYREEE (reference sequence). This CDR3 has 17 amino acids. Combining the CDR3 with reference TRBV5-4 and TRBJ1-6 gives the whole variable domain ETGVTQSPTHLIKTRGQQVTLRCSSQSGHNTVSWYQQALGQGPQFIFQYYREEENGRGNFPPRFSGLQFPNYSSELNVNALELDDSALYLCASSWGHNRGQGSPLHFGNGTRLTVT.

The J gene is TRBJ1-2, the V gene TRBV4-1; maybe TRBD1 (5 bases). CDR1 is MGHRA, CDR2 YSYEKL, per germline. This CDR3 contains 15 residues. V was cut by 0 bases and J by 4 bases, with 12 bases left in between. The CDR3 reads CASSQEQDSRYGYTF. CDR3 DNA sequence: TGCGCCAGCAGCCAAGAACAGGATTCTCGCTATGGCTACACCTTC.

This sequence joins TRBV30 and TRBJ1-5, with D perhaps matching TRBD1 (5 bases). V gave up 1 base and J gave up 6 bases, with 10 bases separating them. The length of the CDR3 is 13 residues. Germline V gene sequence: CDR1 GTSNPN, CDR2 SVGIG (reference sequence). The CDR3 DNA follows: TGTGCCTGGAGTGAAGGGGAGGCTCAGCCCCAGCATTTT. This codes for CAWSEGEAQPQHF.

The chain employs TRBV30 and TRBJ2-7, with 12 bases lining up with TRBD1. The CDR3 is 14 residues long. With 5 bases clipped from V and 4 bases from J, the junction kept 6 bases outside the gene matches. Germline V gene lookup returns CDR1 GTSNPN and CDR2 SVGIG (reference sequence). CDR3: CAWESGQGAYEQYF. Written as DNA, the CDR3 is TGTGCCTGGGAATCGGGACAGGGGGCTTACGAGCAGTACTTC.

The CDR3 sequence: CASSLSPSSGNTIYF. CDR3 DNA sequence: TGTGCCAGCAGCTTAAGCCCTAGTTCTGGAAACACCATATATTTT. The V and J genes are TRBV7-6 and TRBJ1-3, with D unresolved. The CDR3 totals 15 residues. CDR1 and CDR2 (germline): SGHVS, FNYEAQ. Trimming removed 2 bases at V and 1 base at J, with 9 bases between. Full variable domain (remainder filled in from reference TRBV7-6 and TRBJ1-3): GAGVSQSPRYKVTKRGQDVALRCDPISGHVSLYWYRQALGQGPEFLTYFNYEAQQDKSGLPNDRFSAERPEGSISTLTIQRTEQRDSAMYRCASSLSPSSGNTIYFGEGSWLTVV.

This clone was counted between two and nine times. The J gene is TRBJ1-4, the V gene TRBV5-4; weak D call: TRBD1 (6 bases). Trimming shortened V by 0 bases and J by 8 bases, and 17 bases separated the two germline ends. CDR1 and CDR2 (germline): SGHNT, YYREEE (reference sequence). The CDR3 has 16 amino acids. CDR3 amino acids: CASSLAGGPEGEKLFF. The CDR3 DNA sequence: TGTGCCAGCAGCTTGGCCGGGGGGCCAGAGGGGGAAAAACTGTTTTTT.

The V gene is TRBV6-5, the J gene TRBJ1-5; D unclear. Trimming pared 0 bases from V and 3 bases from J, leaving 9 bases between. The CDR3 sequence is 15 residues long. Germline assignment: CDR1 MNHEY and CDR2 SVGAGI. The CDR3 sequence is CASSYSPGHNQPQHF. DNA for the CDR3: TGTGCCAGCAGTTACTCACCGGGTCACAATCAGCCCCAGCATTTT.

This clone was seen just once. The chain has TRBV29-1 and TRBJ2-1; TRBD2 matches 9 bases. CDR3 length equals 16 residues. V gave up 4 bases and J gave up 3 bases; unmatched junction bases: 10. Germline V CDR1 and CDR2: SQVTM, ANQGSEA. CDR3 bases: TGCAGCGTTGGATTTTTACTAGCGGGCGACTACAATGAGCAGTTCTTC. It specifies CSVGFLLAGDYNEQFF.

V and J are TRBV5-6 and TRBJ2-2; TRBD2 might be the D (6 bases). The ends were cut back, 4 bases at V and 2 bases at J, with 12 bases in the middle. CDR3 length: 15 amino acids. Germline loops: CDR1 SGHDT, CDR2 YYEEEE. CDR3 region: CASSGRFSNTGELFF. CDR3 DNA sequence: TGTGCCAGCAGCGGGAGGTTCAGCAACACCGGGGAGCTGTTTTTT.

The genes are TRBV11-1 and TRBJ2-5, with 7 bases matching TRBD1. CDR3 length: 16 amino acids. Germline lookup yields CDR1 SGHAT and CDR2 FQDESV (reference sequence). V shed 0 bases and J 2 bases; nucleotides not matched to a gene: 6. CDR3 loop: CASSLAFRQGQETQYF. The CDR3 DNA is TGTGCCAGCAGCTTAGCCTTCCGACAGGGACAAGAGACCCAGTACTTC.

This sequence joins TRBV19 and TRBJ1-4; D uncertain. The germline V and J ends were trimmed by 0 bases and 0 bases, with 5 bases remaining between them. Germline CDR1 and CDR2: LNHDA and SQIVND (reference sequence). The CDR3 is 15 residues long. The CDR3 region has the DNA TGTGCCAGTAGTATAGACACTGCAACTAATGAAAAACTGTTTTTT. Translated: CASSIDTATNEKLFF.

This chain uses TRBV6-1 with TRBJ2-7; D remains unclear. The V gene's germline CDR1 is MNHNS and CDR2 SASEGT. V was clipped by 6 bases and J by 2 bases, with 14 bases between them. This CDR3 contains 14 residues. The CDR3: CASSPIGGTYEQYF. CDR3 sequence (DNA): TGTGCCAGCAGCCCGATAGGCGGTACCTACGAGCAGTACTTC.

The chain is built from TRBV19 and TRBJ2-4; D might be TRBD2 (7 bases). Germline V gives CDR1 LNHDA, CDR2 SQIVND (reference sequence). V gave up 10 bases and J gave up 6 bases, with 19 bases separating them. This CDR3 is built from 14 residues. CDR3 residues: CATRLGGGVNIQYF. The CDR3 region has the DNA TGTGCCACCAGACTGGGCGGGGGCGTAAACATTCAGTACTTC.

The rearrangement joins TRBV27 to TRBJ1-2; possible D gene TRBD1, 5 bases. The CDR3 extends over 15 amino acids. Trimming removed 4 bases at V and 8 bases at J, with 20 bases between. The germline CDR1 and CDR2 sequences are MNHEY and SMNVEV (reference sequence). CDR3 loop: CASSSGGVNTIGYTF. The CDR3 DNA is TGTGCCAGCAGTTCGGGGGGGGTCAACACCATCGGCTACACCTTC.

V gene TRBV5-6 combines with J gene TRBJ1-1; D possibly corresponds to TRBD1 (6 bases). Trimming took 6 bases from V and 1 from J, leaving 19 bases between them. Germline V gene lookup returns CDR1 SGHDT and CDR2 YYEEEE. The length of the CDR3 is 16 residues. The CDR3 loop is CASNPTGSVANTEAFF. CDR3 sequence (DNA): TGTGCCAGCAACCCGACAGGCTCCGTTGCGAACACTGAAGCTTTCTTT.

This rearrangement joins TRBV14 to TRBJ2-5; D is uncertain. The CDR3 sequence is 12 residues long. Trimming stripped 2 bases from V and 1 base from J, with 2 bases between. Germline CDR1 and CDR2: SGHDN and FVKESK. The CDR3 loop is CASSQLQETQYF. DNA of the CDR3: TGTGCCAGCAGCCAACTCCAAGAGACCCAGTACTTC. Drawing the rest from reference TRBV14 and TRBJ2-5, the complete variable domain is EAGVTQFPSHSVIEKGQTVTLRCDPISGHDNLYWYRRVMGKEIKFLLHFVKESKQDESGMPNNRFLAERTGGTYSTLKVQPAELEDSGVYFCASSQLQETQYFGPGTRLLVL.